A single sample gave rise to the 30 T cell receptor beta chains below, sequenced in a study of control samples from healthy donors and cancer patients. The data were produced by immunoSEQ multiplex PCR, yet TCRdb's version contains in-frame clones alone and is incomplete. The table includes fewer than 200,000 clones, just over 90% detected once. Sequenced sample: blood. These receptors all come from a woman in her sixties or seventies in good health.

This clone was observed once. The genes are TRBV4-3 and TRBJ2-7; D may correspond to TRBD1 or TRBD2 (5 bases each). The CDR3 has 13 residues. V was trimmed by 0 bases and J by 5 bases, leaving 8 bases between them. Germline CDR1 is LGHNA and CDR2 is YSLEER. The chain's CDR3 is CASSQDRDHEQYF. CDR3 in DNA: TGCGCCAGCAGCCAAGACAGGGACCACGAGCAGTACTTC.

The chain couples TRBV3-1 (or the pseudogene TRBV3-2) to TRBJ2-1; D is tentatively TRBD1 or TRBD2 (5 bases each). This CDR3 has 14 residues. Deletions cut 4 bases from V and 4 bases from J, with 11 bases between. Per the germline V gene, CDR1 is LGHDT and CDR2 is YNNKEL (reference sequence). CDR3 coding DNA: TGTGCCAGCAGCCCTCGGGGACCATACAATGAGCAGTTCTTC. Translated, it gives CASSPRGPYNEQFF.

This clone is termed large (0.1 to 1%). The chain couples TRBV19 to TRBJ1-3; a weak D match, TRBD1 (5 bases). Germline V gene sequence: CDR1 LNHDA, CDR2 SQIVND (reference sequence). The CDR3 sequence is 15 residues long. V was shortened by 5 bases and J by 0 bases, with 11 bases between the two germline ends. CDR3 DNA: TGTGCCAGTAGTTTGACAGTCAGCTCTGGAAACACCATATATTTT. Translation gives CASSLTVSSGNTIYF.

The rearrangement uses TRBV5-8 and TRBJ2-2; D is unclear. V was trimmed by 0 bases and J by 6 bases, leaving 12 bases between them. Germline V gene sequence: CDR1 SGHTS, CDR2 YDEGEE. CDR3 length: 15 residues. The CDR3 DNA follows: TGTGCCAGCAGCTTGGGGCTCTTGGTATCCGGGGAGCTGTTTTTT. It is translated as CASSLGLLVSGELFF.

The chain combines TRBV7-2 with TRBJ2-5; 9 bases map to TRBD2. The CDR3 runs 15 residues. V dropped 1 base and J dropped 4; count of bases not matched to a gene: 4. Per germline, CDR1 SGHTA and CDR2 FQGNSA. The CDR3 region is CASSLVGGGAETQYF. The CDR3 bases are TGTGCCAGCAGCTTAGTGGGCGGGGGGGCAGAGACCCAGTACTTC.

The chain recombines TRBV5-1 with TRBJ2-4, with 11 bases that match TRBD1. V gave up 4 bases and J gave up 3 bases; unmatched junction bases: 3. CDR1 SGHRS and CDR2 YFSETQ come from the germline V gene. The CDR3 is 15 residues long. The CDR3 DNA sequence: TGCGCCAGCAGCCCGGGACAGGGGGGCAAAAACATTCAGTACTTC. Protein: CASSPGQGGKNIQYF.

The V gene is TRBV7-9, the J gene TRBJ2-1, with a tentative D call TRBD2 (5 bases). The germline gives CDR1 SEHNR, CDR2 FQNEAQ (reference sequence). The V end lost 5 bases, the J end lost 5 bases, and 13 bases lay between the germline ends. This CDR3 is built from 14 residues. The CDR3 DNA reads as TGTGCCAGCAGCCAACGTCCGGGGAACAATGAGCAGTTCTTC. Translation: CASSQRPGNNEQFF.

The chain couples TRBV9 to TRBJ2-5; D call uncertain. Trimming cost V 0 bases and J 3 bases, with 6 bases left between them. The CDR3 runs 13 residues. Germline V gene sequence: CDR1 SGDLS, CDR2 YYNGEE. The CDR3 spells CASSVGPEETQYF. The CDR3 DNA reads as TGTGCCAGCAGCGTAGGCCCGGAAGAGACCCAGTACTTC.

This chain links TRBV5-1 with TRBJ1-1; D is uncertain. The CDR3 loop spans 13 amino acids. Germline values: CDR1 SGHRS, CDR2 YFSETQ. V lost 0 bases and J 3 bases, leaving 6 bases between the germline ends. The CDR3 DNA follows: TGCGCCAGCAGCTTGGATCCGGACACTGAAGCTTTCTTT. This sequence encodes CASSLDPDTEAFF.

This chain connects TRBV6-5 to TRBJ2-1, with 7 bases fitting TRBD2. From germline, CDR1 is MNHEY and CDR2 SVGAGI. With 5 bases clipped from V and 12 bases from J, the junction kept 7 bases outside the gene matches. The CDR3 contains 12 residues. The DNA of the CDR3 is TGTGCCAGCAGTAGAGAGGGCGGGGGGCAGTTCTTC. As protein: CASSREGGGQFF.

The gene calls are TRBV12-2 and TRBJ1-1. TRBV12-2 is reported as a pseudogene. The CDR3 is 15 amino acids. DNA for the CDR3: TGTGCAAGTCGCTTATATCGCCGGACGAACACTGAAGCTTTCTTT. The encoded protein is CASRLYRRTNTEAFF.

This chain links TRBV7-9 with TRBJ1-2; D is unclear. CDR3 length: 11 amino acids. V was pared by 4 bases and J by 8 bases, with 8 bases between. CDR1 SEHNR and CDR2 FQNEAQ come from the germline V gene (reference sequence). The CDR3 DNA follows: TGTGCCAGCAGCTGGTCAAGAGGCTACACCTTC. It is translated as CASSWSRGYTF.

The gene calls are TRBV19 and TRBJ1-2, with 7 positions matching TRBD1. Germline loops: CDR1 LNHDA, CDR2 SQIVND (reference sequence). V trimming: 4 bases; J trimming: 6 bases; junction bases outside the gene matches: 11. The CDR3 is made up of 15 amino acids. CDR3 DNA sequence: TGTGCCAGTAGTAATACCGCGGGACAGTGGGATGGCTACACCTTC. It yields the protein CASSNTAGQWDGYTF.

The chain links TRBV5-1 to TRBJ1-2; the D gene is possibly TRBD1 (5 bases). The germline V and J ends were trimmed by 2 bases and 3 bases, with 11 bases remaining between them. CDR1 SGHRS and CDR2 YFSETQ come from the germline V gene. The CDR3 consists of 14 residues. CDR3 in amino acids: CASSLGARDYGYTF. For the CDR3, the DNA is TGCGCCAGCAGCTTAGGGGCTAGGGACTATGGCTACACCTTC.

This sequence joins TRBV12-3 or TRBV12-4 and TRBJ2-3; D is unresolved. This CDR3 is 12 amino acids long. Trimming cost V 6 bases and J 3 bases, with 7 bases left between them. The DNA of the CDR3 is TGTGCCAGCAGCTGGAAAACAGATACGCAGTATTTT. It is translated as CASSWKTDTQYF.

The chain links TRBV7-2 to TRBJ2-3; no definite D call. The germline V gene encodes CDR1 SGHTA and CDR2 FQGNSA. The CDR3 has 12 residues. Trimming cost V 5 bases and J 2 bases, with 5 bases left between them. CDR3 sequence: CASSPDTDTQYF. In DNA, the CDR3 is TGTGCCAGCAGCCCGGACACAGATACGCAGTATTTT. Filled out from reference TRBV7-2 and TRBJ2-3, the complete variable domain reads GAGVSQSPSNKVTEKGKDVELRCDPISGHTALYWYRQSLGQGLEFLIYFQGNSAPDKSGLPSDRFSAERTGGSVSTLTIQRTQQEDSAVYLCASSPDTDTQYFGPGTRLTVL.

V is TRBV7-8 and J is TRBJ1-2; the match to TRBD1 covers 9 bases. Germline CDR1 SGHVS, CDR2 FQNEAQ. CDR3 length: 16 amino acids. The J segment lost 5 bases and the V segment lost 3 bases, leaving 10 bases of the junction unmatched. CDR3 sequence (DNA): TGTGCCAGCAGCTTTGCCCCGGGACAGGGTTTTTATGGCTACACCTTC. It is translated as CASSFAPGQGFYGYTF. Drawing the rest from reference TRBV7-8 and TRBJ1-2, the complete variable domain is GAGVSQSPRYKVAKRGQDVALRCDPISGHVSLFWYQQALGQGPEFLTYFQNEAQLDKSGLPSDRFFAERPEGSVSTLKIQRTQQEDSAVYLCASSFAPGQGFYGYTFGSGTRLTVV.

The genes are TRBV10-3 and TRBJ2-7; no clear D gene. The CDR3 consists of 15 residues. Trimming shortened V by 3 bases and J by 5 bases, and 17 bases separated the two germline ends. Germline V CDR1 and CDR2: ENHRY, SYGVKD. The CDR3 sequence is CAISDKAAPTHEQYF. CDR3 coding DNA: TGTGCCATCAGTGACAAGGCCGCCCCCACCCACGAGCAGTACTTC.

The rearrangement uses TRBV12-5 and TRBJ1-1, with D maybe TRBD1 (5 bases). V lost 4 bases to trimming and J lost 5 bases, with 11 bases between them. The CDR3 length is 13 residues. Germline V gives CDR1 LGHNT, CDR2 FRNRAP. CDR3 residues: CASGSSGGTEAFF. CDR3 in DNA: TGTGCTAGTGGTTCCTCGGGGGGAACTGAAGCTTTCTTT.

This clone occurred once. V is TRBV5-1 and J is TRBJ1-1; 7 bases align to TRBD1. Trimming removed 3 bases from V and 1 base from J; junction bases left unmatched: 6. The CDR3 totals 15 residues. Germline V CDR1 and CDR2: SGHRS, YFSETQ. CDR3 protein: CASSSLGQENTEAFF. The CDR3 DNA reads TGCGCCAGCAGCTCCCTAGGACAGGAGAACACTGAAGCTTTCTTT.

This clone is a singleton in its sample. CDR3 residues: CASSTAGATGELFF. CDR3 in DNA: TGTGCCAGCAGCACCGCGGGGGCAACCGGGGAGCTGTTTTTT. The rearrangement joins TRBV9 to TRBJ2-2, with D perhaps TRBD2 (7 bases). The germline V gene encodes CDR1 SGDLS and CDR2 YYNGEE. The CDR3 extends over 14 amino acids. V shed 4 bases and J shed 5 bases, with 12 bases lying between them.

The chain employs TRBV3-1 (or the pseudogene TRBV3-2) and TRBJ1-2, with 10 bases lining up with TRBD1. This CDR3 comprises 14 residues. CDR1 LGHDT and CDR2 YNNKEL come from the germline V gene (reference sequence). Trimming cost V 4 bases and J 6 bases; bases outside gene matches: 5. The CDR3 DNA reads as TGTGCCAGCAGCCCCTGGACAGGGGGTAATGGCTACACCTTC. Translated, it gives CASSPWTGGNGYTF.

This chain uses TRBV7-2 with TRBJ1-6; 10 bases are shared with TRBD1. The J segment lost 0 bases and the V segment lost 6 bases, leaving 5 bases of the junction unmatched. Germline loops: CDR1 SGHTA, CDR2 FQGNSA. The CDR3 length is 17 residues. In nucleotides, the CDR3 is TGTGCCAGCAGAAGACAGGGGGCGAGCTCCTATAATTCACCCCTCCACTTT. Its translation is CASRRQGASSYNSPLHF.

The chain couples TRBV3-1 (or the pseudogene TRBV3-2) to TRBJ1-5; D unclear. V lost 0 bases to trimming and J lost 4 bases, with 7 bases between them. CDR1 is LGHDT and CDR2 is YNNKEL in the germline V gene (reference sequence). The CDR3 is 14 residues long. The CDR3 loop reads CASSQDGRNQPQHF. The DNA for the CDR3 is TGTGCCAGCAGCCAAGATGGTAGGAATCAGCCCCAGCATTTT.

The chain joins TRBV9 to TRBJ2-5, with D possibly being TRBD2 (5 bases). V lost 4 bases and J 2 bases, leaving 6 bases between the germline ends. In germline, CDR1 is SGDLS, CDR2 YYNGEE. This CDR3 spans 12 amino acids. CDR3 DNA sequence: TGTGCCAGCAGCCGGAGGCAAGAGACCCAGTACTTC. It translates to CASSRRQETQYF. The variable domain in full, with the rest retrieved from reference TRBV9 and TRBJ2-5, is DSGVTQTPKHLITATGQRVTLRCSPRSGDLSVYWYQQSLDQGLQFLIQYYNGEERAKGNILERFSAQQFPDLHSELNLSSLELGDSALYFCASSRRQETQYFGPGTRLLVL.

The rearrangement links TRBV4-3 to TRBJ2-3; 10 bases are shared with TRBD2. Germline CDR1 LGHNA, CDR2 YSLEER. V lost 2 bases, J lost 3 bases, and 8 bases stayed unmatched. This CDR3 is built from 17 residues. CDR3 sequence reads: CASSQFDSGGFTDTQYF. The CDR3 DNA reads TGCGCCAGCAGCCAATTTGATAGCGGGGGGTTTACAGATACGCAGTATTTT.

This chain uses TRBV11-3 with TRBJ2-7; no reliable D call. The CDR3 extends over 13 amino acids. Germline CDR1 reads SGHNT; CDR2 reads YENEEA. The ends were cut back, 0 bases at V and 2 bases at J, with 5 bases in the middle. The CDR3 sequence is CASSLDSTYEQYF. The CDR3 DNA reads TGTGCCAGCAGCTTAGACAGCACCTACGAGCAGTACTTC.

A single count supports this clone. Other DNA sequences of this sample code for an identical CDR3. The chain carries TRBV9 and TRBJ1-1; perhaps TRBD1 as D (5 bases). The CDR3 runs to 14 residues. V lost 0 bases, J lost 2 bases, and 8 bases lay in between. Germline V gene lookup returns CDR1 SGDLS and CDR2 YYNGEE. The DNA of the CDR3 is TGTGCCAGCAGCGTAGGAGGGGATAACACTGAAGCTTTCTTT. Its protein is CASSVGGDNTEAFF. Full variable domain (outside the CDR3, taken from reference TRBV9 and TRBJ1-1): DSGVTQTPKHLITATGQRVTLRCSPRSGDLSVYWYQQSLDQGLQFLIQYYNGEERAKGNILERFSAQQFPDLHSELNLSSLELGDSALYFCASSVGGDNTEAFFGQGTRLTVV.

This sequence joins TRBV4-3 and TRBJ1-1, with D maybe TRBD1 (6 bases). Trimming removed 1 base at V and 3 bases at J, with 18 bases between. From germline, CDR1 is LGHNA and CDR2 YSLEER. The CDR3 is 17 amino acids. The CDR3 coding sequence is TGCGCCAGCAGCCAAGCCGTAAAGGGGGTTATGGACACTGAAGCTTTCTTT. Translation: CASSQAVKGVMDTEAFF.

The J gene is TRBJ1-5, the V gene TRBV6-5; the D gene is possibly TRBD1 (6 bases). Germline V gene sequence: CDR1 MNHEY, CDR2 SVGAGI. This CDR3 has 14 residues. V was trimmed by 6 bases and J by 11 bases, leaving 20 bases between them. The CDR3 loop is CASSDGGALWAQHF. The CDR3, as DNA: TGTGCCAGCAGCGACGGGGGGGCCCTTTGGGCCCAGCATTTT.